This is a list of T cell receptor beta chains from one sample in a study of shared clonotypes between healthy human individuals. Libraries were prepared by immunoSEQ multiplex PCR; TCRdb keeps only in-frame clonotypes and omits some of them. This repertoire shows 2 million to 2.5 million clones, 90% to 95% found once; its top ten account for 0.39%. What was sequenced was naive CD4+ T cells from PBMCs. The receptors originated from a young man in good health. Some clones in this sample may be carry-over from other donors' samples. The CDR3 runs from the conserved cysteine through the conserved F or W. Fields, in order: J gene, V gene, clone size, CDR3 protein. Clone size appears in some rows only: once, few, many, or a class for an expanded clone.

>TRBJ1-2|TRBV28|NA
CASRLDPGQGAIGYGYTF
>TRBJ2-7|TRBV10-3|NA
CAIRTGEGGYYEQYF
>TRBJ2-2|TRBV5-1|once
CASSFIARPTGELFF
>TRBJ1-5|TRBV2|once
CASSAQGQGGQPQHF
>TRBJ2-2|TRBV11-3|once
CASSLRDPDTGELFF
>TRBJ2-1|TRBV2|NA
CASSISSYNEQFF
>TRBJ1-1|TRBV28|NA
CASSLSGRTADAFF
>TRBJ2-7|TRBV27|NA
CASSSWLAGVYEQYF
>TRBJ2-7|TRBV7-8|NA
CASSSPLGESSAEQYF
>TRBJ1-2|TRBV30|NA
CAWISPYHVGYTF
>TRBJ1-1|TRBV28|once
CASSSLGQWITEAFF
>TRBJ2-3|TRBV6-5|NA
CASREGQGRTDTQYF
>TRBJ2-5|TRBV5-1|once
CASSSPDHFQETQYF
>TRBJ2-1|TRBV2|NA
CASSEPDDYRISYNEQFF
>TRBJ2-3|TRBV7-2|once
CASSLVGSSTDTQYF
>TRBJ1-1|TRBV29-1|NA
CSVELVEEQGGTEAFF
>TRBJ2-7|TRBV9|once
CASSASRDWSYEQYF
>TRBJ2-1|TRBV5-1|NA
CASRPSSSYNEQFF
>TRBJ2-2|TRBV9|NA
CASSVGGHPGNTGELFF
>TRBJ1-2|TRBV27|NA
CASRSQGAGYGYTF
>TRBJ2-2|TRBV7-3|NA
CASSLNVNTGELFF
>TRBJ2-3|TRBV7-9|NA
CASSLFNRFPDTQYF
>TRBJ2-5|TRBV9|NA
CASSVGGQGTYQETQYF
>TRBJ2-2|TRBV19|NA
CASSIKTGNTGELFF
>TRBJ2-2|TRBV11-3|NA
CASSLVRGGTPTGELFF
>TRBJ1-1|TRBV7-9|few
CASSLGSGDSGAFF
>TRBJ1-1|TRBV6-4|NA
CASSAGGVGTEAFF
>TRBJ2-5|TRBV4-1|once
CASSRGSQETQYF
>TRBJ2-3|TRBV7-9|once
CASSPRGFDLDTQYF
>TRBJ1-2|TRBV6-5|NA
CASSYSGQGYGYTF
>TRBJ2-2|TRBV4-1|NA
CASSQGGGRRYTGELFF
>TRBJ1-1|TRBV30|NA
CAWSVLWGSEAFF
>TRBJ1-6|TRBV30|NA
CAWSGAWVGNSPLHF
>TRBJ1-3|TRBV6-6|NA
CASSRQASSGNTIYF
>TRBJ2-7|TRBV28|NA
CASSPPLPGTREQYF
>TRBJ2-7|TRBV28|NA
CASSPQSYEQYF
>TRBJ2-5|TRBV5-1|NA
CASSRGTRETQYF
>TRBJ2-5|TRBV7-3|once
CASSIGGGRQETQYF
>TRBJ1-2|TRBV18|NA
CASSPRVTEDYTF
>TRBJ1-2|TRBV18|NA
CASSQGGTAKNYGYTF
>TRBJ2-7|TRBV21-1|NA
CASSHRGPTYEQYF
>TRBJ2-1|TRBV28|NA
CASTPSGRGDEQFF
>TRBJ1-5|TRBV27|NA
CASSLMGYGNQPQHF
>TRBJ1-3|TRBV9|NA
CASSVATGGTSGNTIYF
>TRBJ1-3|TRBV5-8|NA
CASSSGLVAGGNTIYF
>TRBJ2-7|TRBV7-2|NA
CASSLAVGSSYEQYF